This T cell receptor (beta chain) was identified during a study of spatial heterogeneity in lung cancer (dated by TCRdb to the late 2010s). For context, the study as a whole: Beta-chain transcripts were consistently detected in greater numbers than alpha-chain transcripts, which likely reflected higher beta-chain transcript abundance. In non-small cell lung cancer, the study made a quantitative comparison of TCR alpha and beta repertoires among multiple tumor regions, matched nontumor lung and blood. In the raw uncorrected reads, each unique combination of TCR and UMI appeared more than ten times on average. Nonsynonymous mutation counts, determined by whole-exome sequencing of tumor tissue, were related to TCR repertoire features. At surgery, around 200 tumor regions, around 64 matched nontumor lung samples and more than 55 PBMC samples were TCR-sequenced for both alpha and beta chains.

Libraries were constructed by 5' RACE. The instrument was a NextSeq 500. To allow correction of PCR and sequencing errors, the TCR library protocol tagged every TCR cDNA molecule with a unique molecular identifier. In the authors' own workflow: TCR identification, UMI-based error correction and CDR3 extraction were performed with Decombinator tools. TCRs above a frequency of 2 per 1,000, corresponding to the top 1% of the tumor frequency distribution, were defined as expanded. Renyi diversity was calculated using the R vegan package after each repertoire was subsampled 100 times to 5,000 TCRs. CDR3 similarity networks were built from amino acid triplet string-kernel similarity, connecting CDR3s with pairwise similarity above 0.82. TCRdb handled the public reads itself, with Q25 trimming in fastp and clone calling in MiXCR, and kept productive beta chains. CDR3 protein sequences are deduplicated, and each keeps its most common genes and DNA. TCRdb's processing, not the study's, gives the V and J calls here. The sample records around 40,000 distinct CDR3 sequences, approximately 6.3% of which are singletons. The ten biggest clones cover roughly 11% of the sample.

Interpreted using the paper, the time point label stands for: sample taken at primary tumor resection. TCR sequencing used whole RNA extracted from tumor and nontumor lung tissue, or from cryopreserved PBMC samples, without cell sorting. The donors were 60 to 80 patients from the lung TRACERx cohort who had early-stage, untreated non-small cell lung cancer. Only patients for whom sufficient RNA was available from at least two tumor regions were selected for TCR sequencing. This clonotype was recorded many times. Its antigen is unknown. Nothing much larger sits one base from this clone, and base qualities are not available. The junction carries 7 bases between V and J, which are trimmed by 0 bases and 0 bases respectively. The CDR3 runs 14 amino acids, cysteine and phenylalanine included. This entry keeps only the CDR3 DNA: 42 bases, framed from base 1. The germline V gene (reference sequence) gives CDR1 as DFQATT and CDR2 as SNEGSKA.

The study at large found these results: Confirming at a functional level the hypothesis that regional TCRs recognize regional mutations was considered to require additional single-cell paired TCR alpha and beta sequencing. Ubiquitous expanded tumor TCRs were found in blood more often at tumor resection than at routine follow-up.

The receptor's source is a male donor with early-stage non-small cell lung cancer. The sequence joins TRBV20-1 to TRBJ2-3; no D gene call is confident. Source: PBMCs, taken at surgery. The CDR3 protein sequence reads: CSARDLTSTDTQYF. The sequence in DNA is TGCAGTGCTAGAGATCTCACTAGCACAGATACGCAGTATTTT.